This TCR beta chain was profiled in a study of blood T cell repertoires in COVID-19. Overall study context: PBMCs, B-cell-depleted T cells, or T cells provided the cDNA or gDNA that made up the material.

Germline V gene lookup returns CDR1 MNHNY and CDR2 SVGAGI (reference sequence). The CDR3 length is 15 residues. The V gene end was trimmed by 2 bases and the J gene end by 2 bases; junction bases not matched to a gene: 4. The study drew participants aged about 18 to 89 years from roughly 25 US areas. TCRdb keeps only in-frame clones here, not all; method: immunoSEQ multiplex PCR. The data contain around 330,000 clones, 90% of them singletons. Sample: PBMCs or T cells enriched from blood (not recorded which). The receptor was derived from a man in his 60s who had recovered from COVID-19. This rearrangement joins TRBV6-6 to TRBJ2-7; 9 nucleotides match TRBD1. The CDR3 DNA sequence: TGTGCCAGCAGTTACCCTGGGACAGGGCCCTACGAGCAGTACTTC. It yields the protein CASSYPGTGPYEQYF.